Shown below are 23 T cell receptor beta chains from a single sample sequenced in a study of beta chain features in type 1 diabetes. The investigators reverse transcribed all of the isolated RNA, so they sequenced expressed TCRB transcripts. The method was immunoSEQ multiplex PCR; TCRdb's version includes in-frame clones alone and lacks a portion of them. The data contain 900,000 or so clones, 15% to 20% of them singletons. What was sequenced was naive CD4+ T cells from blood. These receptors originate from a woman between 18 and 29 years old in good health.

About this clone: In the same sample, other DNA sequences code for this CDR3. The chain combines TRBV5-4 with TRBJ2-7, with D perhaps TRBD2 (6 bases). The CDR3 covers 14 residues. Germline values: CDR1 SGHNT, CDR2 YYREEE (reference sequence). Trimming removed 0 bases from V and 2 bases from J, with 9 bases in between. The CDR3: CASSLDPGAYEQYF. The DNA for the CDR3 is TGTGCCAGCAGCTTGGATCCGGGGGCCTACGAGCAGTACTTC.

This clone was recorded a few times. The chain combines TRBV27 with TRBJ1-5, with TRBD1 matching 7 bases. From germline, CDR1 is MNHEY and CDR2 SMNVEV (reference sequence). The CDR3 is 16 amino acids. Germline trimming cut 5 bases from V and 0 bases from J; bases unmatched to any gene: 7. For the CDR3, the DNA is TGTGCCAGCAGTCCCCGGACAGGAAGTAGCAATCAGCCCCAGCATTTT. Protein: CASSPRTGSSNQPQHF.

This clone was found a few times. The rearrangement links TRBV6-5 to TRBJ2-2, with no clear D. Per germline, CDR1 MNHEY and CDR2 SVGAGI. The germline V and J ends were trimmed by 6 bases and 10 bases, with 12 bases remaining between them. This CDR3 has 12 amino acids. The CDR3 region is CASRARISELFF. The CDR3 nucleotides read TGTGCCAGCAGGGCACGGATCTCGGAGCTGTTTTTT.

The chain links TRBV5-4 to TRBJ2-2, with 14 bases fitting TRBD2. Germline CDR1 and CDR2: SGHNT and YYREEE (reference sequence). The CDR3 spans 17 residues. The trim removed 5 bases at V and 5 bases at J, leaving 8 bases unmatched. CDR3 in amino acids: CASSSGTSGRATGELFF. The CDR3, as DNA: TGTGCCAGCAGTTCCGGGACTAGCGGGAGAGCTACCGGGGAGCTGTTTTTT.

The rearrangement joins TRBV14 to TRBJ2-7, with D unresolved. Trimming removed 2 bases from V and 3 bases from J, with 8 bases in between. Germline CDR1 reads SGHDN; CDR2 reads FVKESK. CDR3 size: 13 residues. This chain's CDR3 is CASSQLRGYEQYF. The CDR3 bases are TGTGCCAGCAGCCAACTAAGAGGCTACGAGCAGTACTTC.

The genes are TRBV6-6 and TRBJ2-1; the match to TRBD1 covers 7 bases. CDR3 size: 14 residues. V was pared by 5 bases and J by 8 bases, with 9 bases of the junction left unmatched. The germline V gene encodes CDR1 MNHNY and CDR2 SVGAGI (reference sequence). The CDR3 reads CASSPRQGIDEQFF. The CDR3, as DNA: TGTGCCAGCAGTCCCCGACAGGGTATAGATGAGCAGTTCTTC.

This clone has only a few counts. The chain couples TRBV5-4 to TRBJ2-2; 7 bases map to TRBD1. This CDR3 region has 13 residues. Trimming at V came to 6 bases and at J to 5 bases, leaving 4 bases not matched to a gene. Germline CDR1 SGHNT, CDR2 YYREEE (reference sequence). The CDR3 is CASTPRGTGELFF. CDR3 bases: TGTGCCAGCACACCCAGGGGGACCGGGGAGCTGTTTTTT.

The chain is built from TRBV6-5 and TRBJ1-1; no clear D gene. The germline V gene has CDR1 MNHEY and CDR2 SVGAGI. The ends were cut back, 8 bases at V and 1 base at J, with 11 bases in the middle. The CDR3 is 13 amino acids. This CDR3 is CASWRVRNTEAFF. As DNA, the CDR3 is TGTGCCAGCTGGAGGGTGAGGAACACTGAAGCTTTCTTT.

This clone appeared a few times. V gene TRBV18 combines with J gene TRBJ2-5; D is possibly TRBD1 (5 bases). The CDR3 has 14 residues. With 0 bases removed from V and 0 bases from J, the gap between germline ends came to 5 bases. Germline V gives CDR1 KGHSH, CDR2 LQKENI. The CDR3 bases are TGTGCCAGCTCACCACCGACAGACCAAGAGACCCAGTACTTC. Translation gives CASSPPTDQETQYF.

This chain connects TRBV5-1 to TRBJ2-1, with 8 bases lining up with TRBD2. The length of the CDR3 is 14 residues. CDR1 is SGHRS and CDR2 is YFSETQ in the germline V gene. V gave up 4 bases and J gave up 9 bases; unmatched junction bases: 9. DNA for the CDR3: TGCGCCAGCAGCACCCCGGGACTAGATTCTGAGCAGTTCTTC. It specifies CASSTPGLDSEQFF.

The table lists this clone with a few counts. This rearrangement joins TRBV28 to TRBJ2-6; D assignment may be TRBD1 or TRBD2 (5 bases each). CDR3 length: 15 amino acids. V gave up 7 bases and J gave up 2 bases, with 12 bases separating them. The germline V gene encodes CDR1 MDHEN and CDR2 SYDVKM. The CDR3 spells CASTGPSTGANVLTF. DNA for the CDR3: TGTGCCAGCACGGGACCCTCGACTGGGGCCAACGTCCTGACTTTC.

This clone has only a few counts. The J gene is TRBJ2-1, the V gene TRBV27, with 8 bases that match TRBD1. Trimming cost V 6 bases and J 0 bases; bases outside gene matches: 7. The CDR3 covers 16 residues. Germline CDR1 and CDR2: MNHEY and SMNVEV (reference sequence). This CDR3 is CASSARDRSSYNEQFF. In nucleotides, the CDR3 is TGTGCCAGCAGCGCAAGGGACAGGAGCTCCTACAATGAGCAGTTCTTC.

This clone was seen only a few times. The V and J genes are TRBV6-5 and TRBJ2-6; D remains ambiguous. Between the trimmed V and J ends, which lost 9 bases and 2 bases, there was a span of 2 bases. Germline assignment: CDR1 MNHEY and CDR2 SVGAGI. The CDR3 has 11 amino acids. The CDR3 nucleotides are TGTGCCAGACCTGGGGCCAACGTCCTGACTTTC. Translated: CARPGANVLTF.

This clone was seen more than once but under ten times. The sample has other DNA sequences that encode this CDR3 too. This chain uses TRBV11-2 with TRBJ2-3; D may be TRBD2 (5 bases). CDR3 length: 14 amino acids. The germline V gene has CDR1 SGHAT and CDR2 FQNNGV. V was shortened by 1 base and J by 0 bases, with 5 bases between the two germline ends. CDR3 residues: CASSLGGSTDTQYF. The CDR3 DNA is TGTGCCAGCAGCTTAGGCGGGAGCACAGATACGCAGTATTTT. Full variable domain (remainder filled in from reference TRBV11-2 and TRBJ2-3): EAGVAQSPRYKIIEKRQSVAFWCNPISGHATLYWYQQILGQGPKLLIQFQNNGVVDDSQLPKDRFSAERLKGVDSTLKIQPAKLEDSAVYLCASSLGGSTDTQYFGPGTRLTVL.

The chain employs TRBV7-8 and TRBJ2-3, with no clear D. This CDR3 is 15 amino acids long. The germline gives CDR1 SGHVS, CDR2 FQNEAQ. Trimming took off 3 bases at V and 0 bases at J, with 10 bases between the two ends. CDR3 amino acids: CASSLRLASTDTQYF. The CDR3 DNA is TGTGCCAGCAGCTTGCGTCTGGCTAGCACAGATACGCAGTATTTT.

Written as DNA, the CDR3 is TGTGCCAGCAGCAACAGGGGTAACTATGGCTACACCTTC. Amino acid sequence: CASSNRGNYGYTF. This sequence joins TRBV7-9 and TRBJ1-2; 7 bases fit TRBD1. Germline V gene data show CDR1 as SEHNR and CDR2 as FQNEAQ (reference sequence). The CDR3 is 13 residues long. Trimming took 5 bases from V and 1 from J; bases not matched to a gene: 1. Full variable domain (remainder filled in from reference TRBV7-9 and TRBJ1-2): DTGVSQNPRHKITKRGQNVTFRCDPISEHNRLYWYRQTLGQGPEFLTYFQNEAQLEKSRLLSDRFSAERPKGSFSTLEIQRTEQGDSAMYLCASSNRGNYGYTFGSGTRLTVV.

This clone was seen only a few times. V gene TRBV2 combines with J gene TRBJ1-2, with unresolved D. Germline CDR1 reads SNHLY; CDR2 reads FYNNEI. V lost 5 bases and J lost 7, with 17 bases in between. This CDR3 is 14 amino acids long. The CDR3 spells CASSTDSLRGGYTF. The CDR3 region has the DNA TGTGCCAGCAGTACCGATTCCCTAAGAGGTGGCTACACCTTC.

The chain couples TRBV4-2 to TRBJ1-1; the D gene is possibly TRBD1 (5 bases). This CDR3 spans 15 amino acids. Trimming removed 5 bases at V and 4 bases at J, with 17 bases between. Germline-derived CDR1 and CDR2 are LGHNA and YNFKEQ. CDR3 residues: CASSWGDGVRTEAFF. The DNA for the CDR3 is TGTGCCAGCAGCTGGGGGGACGGGGTTCGCACTGAAGCTTTCTTT.

The chain employs TRBV19 and TRBJ2-7; D is possibly TRBD1 (5 bases). The CDR3 runs to 15 residues. Germline CDR1 is LNHDA and CDR2 is SQIVND (reference sequence). Between the trimmed V and J ends, which lost 1 base and 3 bases, there was a span of 13 bases. The CDR3 DNA reads as TGTGCCAGTAGTATAGCTCAGGGCCCACACTACGAGCAGTACTTC. This translates into CASSIAQGPHYEQYF.

This clone turned up a few times. The chain links TRBV7-2 to TRBJ1-2; TRBD1 matches 8 bases. J was trimmed by 3 bases and V by 4 bases; bases with no gene match: 7. This CDR3 spans 15 amino acids. Germline CDR1 SGHTA, CDR2 FQGNSA. The CDR3 region has the DNA TGTGCCAGCAGCTACACAGGGGGTGGAGACTATGGCTACACCTTC. Translated, it gives CASSYTGGGDYGYTF.

The sample holds a few counts of this clone. The junction departs from the called germline gene at one end, perhaps through a read error. The V call is TRBV6-6, the J call TRBJ1-1, with TRBD1 matching 9 bases. CDR1 is MNHNY, CDR2 SVGAGI, per germline (reference sequence). The CDR3 consists of 12 residues. The CDR3 reads CASSYRTGVILF. CDR3 bases: TGTGCCAGCAGTTATCGGACAGGGGTAATTTTATTT.

This clone has more than one count but fewer than ten. The chain carries TRBV2 and TRBJ1-2; tentative D call: TRBD1 (6 bases). V was trimmed by 4 bases and J by 6 bases, leaving 6 bases between them. Germline V gene data show CDR1 as SNHLY and CDR2 as FYNNEI. CDR3 length: 11 residues. The CDR3 here is CASSGGHGYTF. In DNA, the CDR3 is TGTGCCAGCAGTGGGGGGCATGGCTACACCTTC. Full variable domain (remainder filled in from reference TRBV2 and TRBJ1-2): EPEVTQTPSHQVTQMGQEVILRCVPISNHLYFYWYRQILGQKVEFLVSFYNNEISEKSEIFDDQFSVERPDGSNFTLKIRSTKLEDSAMYFCASSGGHGYTFGSGTRLTVV.

The J gene is TRBJ2-7, the V gene TRBV6-5, with a tentative D call TRBD2 (6 bases). The germline gives CDR1 MNHEY, CDR2 SVGAGI. This CDR3 is built from 14 residues. V shed 5 bases and J shed 6 bases, with 17 bases lying between them. CDR3 in DNA: TGTGCCAGCAGTCCGTACCAGGGAGGTGGCGAGCAGTACTTC. It encodes CASSPYQGGGEQYF.